The T cell receptor (beta chain) described here comes from a study of metastatic and nonmetastatic thyroid tumors. Study summary: Across blood and tumor or nodule tissue, repertoires from malignant and benign thyroid patients were compared with one another.

Before thyroid surgery, none of the patients had received any treatment. How the authors handled the data: A classifier of distant metastasis in papillary thyroid cancer was built from CDR3 differences (across clinicopathological groups). With MiXCR, TCRdb called clones anew from the PCR reads. The V and J calls follow TCRdb's processing rather than the paper's. The sample holds 7,000 or so clones, roughly 37% seen once. This clone has a handful of counts. Germline loops: CDR1 MNHEY, CDR2 SVGAGI. Trimming shortened V by 0 bases and J by 7 bases, and 7 bases separated the two germline ends. The CDR3 has 14 residues.

The chain carries TRBV6-5 and TRBJ1-6, with unresolved D. The TCR comes from a female donor with papillary thyroid cancer or a benign thyroid nodule (not recorded which). Some clones in this sample may be carry-over from other donors' samples. Sequenced material: tumor tissue. The CDR3 protein is CASSYSGVNSPLHF. The CDR3 nucleotides read TGTGCCAGCAGTTACTCCGGTGTAAATTCACCCCTCCACTTT.